This record concerns one T cell receptor (beta chain) sequence. This sample stems from a study of cytomegalovirus exposure and HLA in healthy donors. PCR used 60 Vbeta primers and 13 Jbeta primers. Produced via immunoSEQ multiplex PCR; TCRdb's table is partial and in-frame only. The table shows roughly 110,000 clones, with about 81% occurring only once. The CDR3 contains 18 residues. V shed 4 bases and J shed 0 bases, with 22 bases lying between them. CDR1 is SGDLS and CDR2 is YYNGEE in the germline V gene. This receptor was taken from a man younger than 45 in good health and CMV-seropositive. The sample consisted of PBMCs. The V call is TRBV9, the J call TRBJ1-2; D unresolved. The CDR3 spells CASSSHDSRVGTNYGYTF. In DNA, the CDR3 is TGTGCCAGCAGCTCCCACGACTCAAGGGTCGGGACTAACTATGGCTACACCTTC.